The present entry profiles one TCR beta chain with its context. Its antigen is not yet known. No base quality values were provided; no much bigger clone lies one nucleotide off. The CDR3 runs 16 amino acids, cysteine and phenylalanine included. Only the CDR3 portion is preserved as DNA: 48 bases, with reading frame beginning at the first base. CDR1 and CDR2 are drawn from the germline V gene: ENHRY, SYGVKD. The data originate from a study of T cells in Graves' hyperthyroidism and ophthalmopathy (dated by TCRdb to the late 2010s). Background on the whole study: Peripheral blood was collected at initial diagnosis, before any treatment. To identify distinguishing TCR V-J signatures, a discovery cohort of some 99 patients was used, comprising some 45 with Graves' ophthalmopathy and around 57 with stable Graves' hyperthyroidism. An independent validation cohort of under 20 hyperthyroidism patients and about 16 patients who later progressed to ophthalmopathy tested prospective prediction of ophthalmopathy. For training and testing, the roughly 100 patients in the discovery cohort were randomly divided in a 7:3 ratio. Thyroid tissue and blood T-cell repertoires from roughly six Graves' hyperthyroidism patients were also compared in the study. After sampling, hyperthyroidism patients received methimazole starting at 30 mg daily, and ophthalmopathy patients received high-dose intravenous methylprednisolone. According to the paper, TCR Vbeta CDR3 sequencing was carried out on about 140 peripheral blood samples, which came from over 40 ophthalmopathy, about 75 hyperthyroidism and approximately 17 progressor patients.

A patient counted as having stable Graves' hyperthyroidism if no progression to ophthalmopathy occurred over 18 months of follow-up. Hyperthyroidism patients were aged 18 to 65 years and newly diagnosed, with disease duration of less than 2 months. Any patient with an uncontrolled infection, another autoimmune disease, pregnancy or lactation was excluded. Diagnoses were established on the basis of clinical symptoms, serum thyroxine and TRAb, thyroid ultrasound, and orbital computed tomography. Ficoll-Paque density gradient centrifugation was used to isolate PBMCs from under 11 ml of fresh peripheral blood. Total RNA was extracted with Trizol reagent, and quality was checked on an Agilent 2100 Bioanalyzer. The paper's findings and limits, for the study overall: In validation, the model predicted progression to ophthalmopathy with around 71% sensitivity and roughly 75% specificity, a median of 6.5 months before onset. Blood samples also contained most of the expanded thyroid clonotypes (frequency above 0.001), which suggests that blood repertoires may reflect thyroid immune responses. A model built on a 13 V-J signature distinguished ophthalmopathy from stable hyperthyroidism, reaching around 88% sensitivity and approximately 83% specificity in cross-validation and 80%/75% in testing. No statistical method was used to fix the sample size in advance, and group allocation was not hidden from the investigators.

Amplification of TCR beta CDR3 regions was carried out from RNA transcripts. For the first round of RT-PCR on the TCR CDR3, the HTBI primer set was used together with the Qiagen OneStep RT-PCR kit. A second multiplex PCR round built the libraries, followed by size selection and purification. Sequencing of the libraries was done on an Illumina HiSeq2000 using paired-end 100 bp reads. The authors' pipeline ran thus. SOAPnuke was used to process the raw data, removing reads that contained adapters or uncalled bases, had a mean Phred below 15, or lacked an exact match to the constant primer or identifier. COPE v1.2.5 was used to merge the high-quality paired reads, and each unique nucleotide sequence was defined as a clonotype. MiTCR v1.1 was used to align the clonotypes against IMGT TRBV, TRBD and TRBJ reference segments. Only V-J combinations with frequency above 0.0001, covering 99% to 99.2% of repertoires, were analysed. The TCS score was defined as the ratio of F50 (clonal expansion) to E x V (chaos), calculated using BLOSUM62-based TCRdist between CDR3 peptides within each V-J. Welch's t-statistics and random forest reduced several hundred V-J features to some 14, which were used in a naive Bayes classifier (R e1071). The raw public data were reprocessed by TCRdb itself: fastp quality trimming at Q25, MiXCR clonotype calling, in-frame beta chains only. Rows merge per CDR3 protein into single entries with the most common DNA and genes. These V and J calls originate from TCRdb's pipeline instead of the authors' own analysis. The sample table shows 300,000 to 450,000 distinct CDR3 sequences, and about 25% are seen once. The ten largest clones represent about 70% of the sample.

The V and J segments used are TRBV10-3 and TRBJ2-1, and TRBD2 aligns with 9 junction nucleotides. With the DNA end fitting TRBJ2-7 better, the J assignment may be wrong. The clonotype comes from a man aged 45 to 65 with Graves' hyperthyroidism. Sequences were obtained from blood. The CDR3 corresponds to CAISESAGGPGNEQYF. The DNA is as follows: TGTGCCATCAGTGAGTCCGCGGGAGGGCCTGGCAATGAGCAGTACTTC.